The text below deals with one T cell receptor (beta chain). Its antigen is unidentified. TCRdb re-derived calls from the RACE reads in MiXCR, one entry per CDR3 protein. The data hold around 50,000 distinct CDR3 sequences, with 8% to 9.5% observed a single time. The entry originates in a study of human T cells and chemical hapten exposure. Across the study: Donors were sensitized with 2% DPC on the upper inner arm. Points from the study as a whole: Healthy individuals' immune responses may differ from those of donors, who had alopecia.

Sample time point: patch test 1, 2 weeks after DPC sensitization. Treatment in this sample: therapeutic diphenylcyclopropenone sensitization with weekly scalp DPC. Each donor was an alopecia patient between 18 and 70 years of age who qualified for DPC. Germline-derived CDR1 and CDR2 are DFQATT and SNEGSKA (reference sequence). This CDR3 has 15 amino acids. V lost 5 bases and J 7 bases, leaving 18 bases between the germline ends. The source of this sequence is a woman aged 50 to 60 with alopecia areata. Some clones in this sample may be carry-over from other donors' samples. V usage is TRBV20-1 and J usage is TRBJ1-6; perhaps TRBD1 as D (5 bases). The sequenced sample was whole blood, obtained in connection with sensitization to the hapten diphenylcyclopropenone (DPC). The CDR3 DNA reads as TGCAGTGCTCCCCTCTGGGGCCAGAGAAATTCACCCCTCCACTTT. The encoded protein is CSAPLWGQRNSPLHF.